Described below is a single T cell receptor (beta chain) sequence and its context. Its antigen is undetermined. The CDR3 length is 17 residues. Per germline, CDR1 SGHTA and CDR2 FQGNSA. The trim removed 4 bases at V and 8 bases at J, leaving 16 bases unmatched. Despite likely unrecorded immune exposures, the donors were nominally healthy at the time of sampling. This PCR relied on a set of 60 Vbeta primers and 13 Jbeta primers. This table comes from immunoSEQ multiplex PCR, and its TCRdb copy is limited to in-frame clones, with some not included. The sample has 130,000 or so clones, about 87% seen once; the top ten hold about 5%. The data derive from a study of cytomegalovirus exposure and HLA in healthy donors. Study-level findings and limits: When the data were analyzed later, several of the most significant clusters appeared to be linked to common viral pathogens. Later examination showed HLA-associated TCR beta chains had greater clonal expansion than equally common others.

The chain has TRBV7-2 and TRBJ2-1; 8 nucleotides align to TRBD1. The sequence was collected from a woman aged 25 to 39 in good health and CMV-seronegative. The sequenced material came from PBMCs. CDR3 in DNA: TGTGCCAGCAGCTGGGGCGGCCTTCGGACAGGGTCCCATGAGCAGTTCTTC. Protein sequence: CASSWGGLRTGSHEQFF.